A single sample is the source of the 21 T cell receptor beta chains below, sequenced in a study of human T cells and chemical hapten exposure. TCRdb itself ran the RACE reads through MiXCR, one entry per CDR3 protein. Here the sample spans about 61,000 distinct CDR3 sequences, about 7% being singletons. Time point indicated: pre-sensitization, week 0. Treatment noted: therapeutic diphenylcyclopropenone sensitization with weekly scalp DPC. The sample in question was whole blood, obtained in connection with sensitization to the hapten diphenylcyclopropenone (DPC). The origin of the receptors is a young woman with alopecia areata. Some clones in this sample may be carry-over from other donors' samples.

A remark on this clonotype: A much larger clone is a single base away; this may be a read error. V usage is TRBV6-4 and J usage is TRBJ1-2; 7 positions agree with TRBD1. CDR1 is MRHNA, CDR2 SNTAGT, per germline. The CDR3 runs to 15 residues. CDR3 residues: CASRKDRLPNYGDTF. The CDR3 nucleotides read TGTGCCAGCAGAAAGGACAGGCTTCCTAACTATGGCGACACCTTC.

This clonotype was detected ten times or more. The chain combines TRBV2 with TRBJ1-5; D is unresolved. Trimming removed 3 bases at V and 0 bases at J, with 6 bases between. The CDR3 sequence is 14 residues long. CDR1 is SNHLY and CDR2 is FYNNEI in the germline V gene. The CDR3 spells CASSDRVSNQPQHF. CDR3 nucleotide sequence: TGTGCCAGCAGTGATAGAGTTAGCAATCAGCCCCAGCATTTT.

The rearrangement links TRBV12-3 or TRBV12-4 to TRBJ1-1; 8 bases map to TRBD1. The CDR3 is 13 residues long. After removal of 7 bases from V and 9 bases from J, the junction contained 10 bases not matched to a gene. This CDR3 is CASTLGQGTKAFF. CDR3 DNA: TGTGCCAGCACCCTAGGACAGGGTACTAAAGCTTTCTTT.

This clonotype was counted only a few times. This sequence joins TRBV13 and TRBJ1-1, with no clear D. The CDR3 is 14 residues long. CDR1 is PRHDT, CDR2 FYEKMQ, per germline (reference sequence). V was clipped by 4 bases and J by 7 bases, with 16 bases between them. CDR3 loop: CASSYLPGSGEAFF. The CDR3 nucleotides are TGTGCCAGCAGCTACCTCCCGGGGTCTGGTGAAGCTTTCTTT.

This clonotype was observed a handful of times. The chain uses TRBV15 and TRBJ2-1; TRBD2 aligns across 15 bases. CDR3 length: 20 residues. Germline V gene data show CDR1 as LNHNV and CDR2 as YYDKDF (reference sequence). V shed 0 bases, J shed 7 bases, and the junction held 13 bases outside the gene matches. In DNA, the CDR3 is TGTGCCACCAGCAGAGAGGGACTAGCGGGGGGTGGTTCTAAAGGGAATGAGCAGTTCTTC. Its translation: CATSREGLAGGGSKGNEQFF.

This clonotype has only one observation. Being one base from a much bigger clone, this may be a read error. The DNA of the CDR3 is TGTGCCAGCAACTTAGTACCCGCTCTTGCGTATTTT. It encodes CASNLVPALAYF. The gene calls are TRBV7-2 and TRBJ2-3; D remains ambiguous. CDR1 is SGHTA, CDR2 FQGNSA, per germline. The CDR3 totals 12 residues.

This clonotype was recorded many times. The chain has TRBV5-8 and TRBJ2-2; unclear D gene. From germline, CDR1 is SGHTS and CDR2 YDEGEE. This CDR3 comprises 16 residues. V was cut by 4 bases and J by 0 bases, with 13 bases left in between. The CDR3 sequence: CASSRSRTTNTGELFF. In nucleotides, the CDR3 is TGTGCCAGCAGCCGATCCCGGACGACGAACACCGGGGAGCTGTTTTTT.

This clonotype has a count of ten or more. The chain joins TRBV4-2 to TRBJ1-1; D is ambiguous. The ends were cut back, 0 bases at V and 0 bases at J, with 5 bases in the middle. The length of the CDR3 is 14 residues. Per the germline V gene, CDR1 is LGHNA and CDR2 is YNFKEQ. CDR3 residues: CASSQEFMNTEAFF. The CDR3, as DNA: TGTGCCAGCAGCCAAGAGTTCATGAACACTGAAGCTTTCTTT.

This clonotype was observed a handful of times. The chain has TRBV9 and TRBJ2-3; no clear D. The CDR3 consists of 14 residues. Trimming took off 6 bases at V and 2 bases at J, with 13 bases between the two ends. Germline CDR1 and CDR2: SGDLS and YYNGEE. The CDR3 spells CASTLTMNTDTQYF. The CDR3 DNA reads TGTGCCAGCACCCTGACGATGAACACAGATACGCAGTATTTT.

This clonotype was counted ten times or more. V usage is TRBV5-1 and J usage is TRBJ2-1, with a possible D match to TRBD1 (6 bases). CDR1 SGHRS and CDR2 YFSETQ come from the germline V gene. With 3 bases removed from V and 11 bases from J, the gap between germline ends came to 9 bases. The CDR3 runs to 11 residues. The CDR3 protein is CASSSQGQQFF. The DNA for the CDR3 is TGCGCCAGCAGCTCACAGGGTCAGCAGTTCTTC.

In this sample, this clonotype turned up many times. The CDR3 sequence: CAWSRMGAGANVLTF. The CDR3 coding sequence is TGTGCCTGGAGTCGTATGGGGGCTGGGGCCAACGTCCTGACTTTC. The V gene is TRBV30, the J gene TRBJ2-6; possibly TRBD1 or TRBD2 for D (5 bases each). CDR3 size: 15 residues. The V gene lost 2 bases and the J gene lost 2 bases, with 10 bases spanning the gap. Germline V gene sequence: CDR1 GTSNPN, CDR2 SVGIG (reference sequence).

This clonotype was seen more than once but under ten times. V and J are TRBV3-1 and TRBJ1-1; D is possibly TRBD1 (5 bases). CDR3 length: 11 residues. CDR1 LGHDT and CDR2 YNNKEL come from the germline V gene (reference sequence). V lost 2 bases, J lost 11 bases, and 9 bases lay in between. CDR3 sequence reads: CASSQRGVAFF. In nucleotides, the CDR3 is TGTGCCAGCAGCCAAAGAGGGGTGGCTTTCTTT.

This clonotype was observed many times. The chain couples TRBV6-1 to TRBJ2-1; D gene unclear. The V end lost 6 bases, the J end lost 0 bases, and 12 bases lay between the germline ends. The CDR3 totals 15 residues. Germline V gene data show CDR1 as MNHNS and CDR2 as SASEGT. CDR3 sequence reads: CASSRAPSSYNEQFF. The CDR3 nucleotides are TGTGCCAGCAGCCGGGCCCCGAGCTCCTACAATGAGCAGTTCTTC.

This clonotype came up many times. This chain connects TRBV5-1 to TRBJ2-7; 7 nucleotides match TRBD1. V trimming: 6 bases; J trimming: 3 bases; junction bases outside the gene matches: 12. The CDR3 contains 15 residues. Looked up from germline, CDR1 is SGHRS and CDR2 is YFSETQ. The CDR3 nucleotides are TGCGCCAGCAAAACGACCGGGACAGCGTACTACGAGCAGTACTTC. The encoded protein is CASKTTGTAYYEQYF. The entire variable domain, with the rest obtained from reference TRBV5-1 and TRBJ2-7, is as follows: KAGVTQTPRYLIKTRGQQVTLSCSPISGHRSVSWYQQTPGQGLQFLFEYFSETQRNKGNFPGRFSGRQFSNSRSEMNVSTLELGDSALYLCASKTTGTAYYEQYFGPGTRLTVT.

This clonotype showed up many times. The gene calls are TRBV3-1 and TRBJ1-2; TRBD1 might be the D (6 bases). This CDR3 contains 17 residues. V gave up 4 bases and J gave up 0 bases, with 18 bases separating them. CDR1 and CDR2 (germline): LGHDT, YNNKEL (reference sequence). The CDR3 DNA follows: TGTGCCAGCAGCCCTTACGGCCGGGACATCACTAACTATGGCTACACCTTC. It is translated as CASSPYGRDITNYGYTF.

This CDR3 is CASSPKTGGAGWTEAFF. The CDR3 nucleotides read TGTGCCAGCAGCCCTAAGACAGGGGGCGCGGGTTGGACTGAAGCTTTCTTT. The V call is TRBV14, the J call TRBJ1-1; 10 positions match TRBD1. This CDR3 has 17 amino acids. Per the germline V gene, CDR1 is SGHDN and CDR2 is FVKESK. Trimming cost V 4 bases and J 5 bases; bases outside gene matches: 13.

The V and J genes are TRBV6-2 or TRBV6-3 and TRBJ2-5; D may correspond to TRBD1 or TRBD2 (5 bases each). Germline V CDR1 and CDR2: MNHEY, SVGEGT. Trimming removed 6 bases at V and 2 bases at J, with 19 bases between. The CDR3 spans 16 residues. DNA for the CDR3: TGTGCCAGCAGCCCCCTAGTGGGACGTAGACAAGAGACCCAGTACTTC. Protein product: CASSPLVGRRQETQYF.

This clonotype was picked up many times. V usage is TRBV20-1 and J usage is TRBJ1-4; D not certain. Germline-derived CDR1 and CDR2 are DFQATT and SNEGSKA (reference sequence). CDR3 length: 15 residues. V was cut by 5 bases and J by 8 bases, with 21 bases left in between. CDR3 residues: CSAEDAGGGFEKLFF. CDR3 bases: TGCAGTGCTGAGGACGCCGGCGGAGGGTTCGAAAAACTGTTTTTT.

This clonotype was seen at least ten times. The chain links TRBV5-4 to TRBJ2-3, with unresolved D. This CDR3 spans 13 amino acids. The V and J ends lost 2 bases and 4 bases respectively, with 8 bases between them. Germline-derived CDR1 and CDR2 are SGHNT and YYREEE (reference sequence). CDR3 residues: CASSLFGADTQYF. The CDR3 DNA follows: TGTGCCAGCAGCTTATTCGGTGCAGATACGCAGTATTTT.

This clonotype appeared a few times. This chain joins TRBV29-1 and TRBJ2-7; tentative D call: TRBD2 (5 bases). Germline loops: CDR1 SQVTM, CDR2 ANQGSEA. The CDR3 consists of 13 residues. Trimming pared 4 bases from V and 3 bases from J, leaving 13 bases between. The CDR3 coding sequence is TGCAGCGTTGCCCTGGGGAGCCGCTACGAGCAGTACTTC. Protein product: CSVALGSRYEQYF.

There are a few counts of this clonotype. The V and J genes are TRBV3-1 and TRBJ2-1, with TRBD1 matching over 9 bases. The CDR3 has 15 amino acids. V shed 6 bases and J 6 bases; nucleotides not matched to a gene: 9. Germline CDR1 and CDR2: LGHDT and YNNKEL (reference sequence). CDR3 sequence: CASSHLGTGTNEQFF. The CDR3 DNA sequence: TGTGCCAGCAGTCACCTCGGGACAGGGACCAATGAGCAGTTCTTC.